A single sample gave rise to the 16 T cell receptor beta chains below, sequenced in a study of cytomegalovirus exposure and HLA in healthy donors. Primers for the PCR totalled 60 Vbeta and 13 Jbeta. Using immunoSEQ multiplex PCR, the repertoire was profiled, and TCRdb retains in-frame clones only, with some absent. The table shows around 130,000 clones, with roughly 70% occurring only once. Sequencing was performed on PBMCs. All receptors derive from a young man in good health and CMV-seronegative.

The V call is TRBV4-2, the J call TRBJ2-6, with TRBD1 matching 11 bases. Germline V gene data show CDR1 as LGHNA and CDR2 as YNFKEQ. Trimming took 5 bases from V and 1 from J; bases not matched to a gene: 7. This CDR3 has 18 amino acids. This chain's CDR3 is CASSEGQGAMSGANVLTF. The DNA of the CDR3 is TGTGCCAGCAGCGAAGGACAGGGGGCGATGTCTGGGGCCAACGTCCTGACTTTC.

This clone was observed a single time. V and J are TRBV5-1 and TRBJ2-2; D may be TRBD2 (5 bases). CDR1 is SGHRS, CDR2 YFSETQ, per germline. Trimming left V 0 bases short and J 6 bases short, with 15 bases between. The CDR3 covers 16 residues. Written as DNA, the CDR3 is TGCGCCAGCAGCTTGGATCTAGCCACGACCCCCGGGGAGCTGTTTTTT. Its translation is CASSLDLATTPGELFF.

The V and J genes are TRBV4-1 and TRBJ2-2; 14 bases match TRBD2. The germline V gene encodes CDR1 MGHRA and CDR2 YSYEKL. This CDR3 comprises 19 residues. The V and J ends lost 6 bases and 4 bases, in that order; junction bases with no gene match: 13. The CDR3, as DNA: TGCGCCAGCAGGGTCGCCGGGACTAGCGGGAGTCAGGTCACCGGGGAGCTGTTTTTT. Translating gives CASRVAGTSGSQVTGELFF.

The chain combines TRBV19 with TRBJ2-1; 11 bases agree with TRBD2. V dropped 6 bases and J dropped 4; count of bases not matched to a gene: 8. Looked up from germline, CDR1 is LNHDA and CDR2 is SQIVND (reference sequence). The length of the CDR3 is 16 residues. The chain's CDR3 is CASSPTGTSGYNEQFF. CDR3 nucleotide sequence: TGTGCCAGTAGCCCAACCGGGACTAGCGGTTACAATGAGCAGTTCTTC.

The chain is built from TRBV4-3 and TRBJ2-7, with 7 bases matching TRBD1. V lost 1 base, J lost 3 bases, and 6 bases stayed unmatched. CDR1 and CDR2 from the germline V gene are LGHNA and YSLEER. The CDR3 is 15 amino acids. The CDR3 protein is CASSQVAGGHYEQYF. DNA of the CDR3: TGCGCCAGCAGCCAAGTGGCAGGGGGACACTACGAGCAGTACTTC.

This clone was detected only once. The chain uses TRBV10-3 and TRBJ2-3, with 7 bases that match TRBD2. This CDR3 region has 14 residues. V lost 8 bases to trimming and J lost 2 bases; unmatched junction nucleotides: 7. The germline V gene encodes CDR1 ENHRY and CDR2 SYGVKD. The CDR3 coding sequence is TGTGCCATCCGAGCGGGACTTACCACAGATACGCAGTATTTT. Translated, it gives CAIRAGLTTDTQYF.

The CDR3 DNA reads as TGTGCCAGCAGCCGTAAACTAGCGGGCCCCTACGAGCAGTACTTC. Translated: CASSRKLAGPYEQYF. The chain couples TRBV6-5 to TRBJ2-7; 9 bases fit TRBD2. The trim removed 6 bases at V and 2 bases at J, leaving 8 bases unmatched. This CDR3 spans 15 amino acids. Germline values: CDR1 MNHEY, CDR2 SVGAGI.

This clone was seen only once. This chain links TRBV2 with TRBJ2-3; D is undetermined. V was shortened by 6 bases and J by 6 bases, with 7 bases between the two germline ends. CDR3 length equals 11 residues. Germline CDR1 and CDR2: SNHLY and FYNNEI. The CDR3: CASSPLDTQYF. The DNA for the CDR3 is TGTGCCAGCAGCCCACTGGATACGCAGTATTTT.

This clone was observed a few times. V is TRBV6-5 and J is TRBJ2-7, with a weak D call TRBD1 (6 bases). The germline V gene encodes CDR1 MNHEY and CDR2 SVGAGI. Trimming cost V 0 bases and J 6 bases, with 12 bases left between them. This CDR3 has 14 amino acids. CDR3 protein: CASSYSEGDTEQYF. The CDR3 region has the DNA TGTGCCAGCAGTTACTCCGAAGGGGACACCGAGCAGTACTTC.

This clone has a handful of counts. J is TRBJ2-1 and V is TRBV29-1; 9 positions agree with TRBD2. The CDR3 extends over 16 amino acids. Germline lookup yields CDR1 SQVTM and CDR2 ANQGSEA. V dropped 4 bases and J dropped 4; count of bases not matched to a gene: 11. The CDR3 bases are TGCAGCGTTGTATCGGGTGCGGGGGGGAGATACAATGAGCAGTTCTTC. This encodes CSVVSGAGGRYNEQFF.

The genes are TRBV28 and TRBJ1-2; D unclear. Trimming pared 4 bases from V and 5 bases from J, leaving 8 bases between. The length of the CDR3 is 12 residues. CDR1 MDHEN and CDR2 SYDVKM come from the germline V gene. The CDR3 here is CASSSVAYGYTF. The CDR3 nucleotides are TGTGCCAGCAGTTCAGTAGCTTATGGCTACACCTTC.

The chain joins TRBV14 to TRBJ1-1; D is unclear. Trimming removed 7 bases at V and 4 bases at J, with 13 bases between. This CDR3 is built from 13 residues. Germline V CDR1 and CDR2: SGHDN, FVKESK. The CDR3 region is CASTLEVATEAFF. Here the CDR3 DNA reads TGTGCCAGCACCCTAGAGGTGGCCACTGAAGCTTTCTTT.

The count of this clone is one. This chain uses TRBV9 with TRBJ2-5, with TRBD2 matching over 9 bases. The CDR3 is 16 amino acids. The trim removed 1 base at V and 5 bases at J, leaving 9 bases unmatched. Per germline, CDR1 SGDLS and CDR2 YYNGEE. The CDR3 reads CASSVNPSGASETQYF. The CDR3 DNA follows: TGTGCCAGCAGCGTAAATCCTAGCGGGGCCTCGGAGACCCAGTACTTC.

This chain joins TRBV4-3 and TRBJ2-7; 7 nucleotides agree with TRBD1. The germline V gene encodes CDR1 LGHNA and CDR2 YSLEER. With 0 bases clipped from V and 4 bases from J, the junction kept 12 bases outside the gene matches. CDR3 length equals 17 residues. The CDR3 is CASSQDGTTGVGYEQYF. The CDR3 DNA sequence: TGCGCCAGCAGCCAAGATGGTACAACAGGGGTCGGTTACGAGCAGTACTTC.

The chain combines TRBV4-3 with TRBJ2-5; TRBD2 aligns across 7 bases. The germline CDR1 and CDR2 sequences are LGHNA and YSLEER. This CDR3 is built from 15 residues. V was clipped by 1 base and J by 4 bases; unmatched bases: 6. The CDR3 is CASSQGWGGGETQYF. CDR3 sequence (DNA): TGCGCCAGCAGCCAAGGGTGGGGGGGAGGAGAGACCCAGTACTTC.

The chain recombines TRBV19 with TRBJ1-1; 7 nucleotides align to TRBD1. The trim removed 11 bases at V and 0 bases at J, leaving 12 bases unmatched. The length of the CDR3 is 15 residues. CDR1 LNHDA and CDR2 SQIVND come from the germline V gene (reference sequence). CDR3 region: CAASPGGILNTEAFF. In DNA form, the CDR3 reads TGTGCCGCTAGCCCAGGGGGAATTTTGAACACTGAAGCTTTCTTT.